Listed here are 17 T cell receptor beta chains from one sample, sequenced in a study of T cell responses to AZD1222 COVID-19 vaccine. The assay was immunoSEQ multiplex PCR, and TCRdb's table has in-frame clones only and misses some. The sample lists 100,000 to 150,000 clones, nearly 95% occurring once. Sequencing used peripheral blood, obtained on day 0 of AZD1222 vaccination. These receptors were obtained from an adult in good health.

The chain recombines TRBV21-1 with TRBJ1-1; whether TRBD1, the table's D call, matches the DNA was not checked. TRBV21-1 is a known pseudogene. The CDR3 length is 19 residues. The CDR3 region is CARPPKIPLGTGSYTEAFF. CDR3 nucleotides: TGTGCCAGACCCCCAAAAATCCCTTTGGGGACAGGAAGCTACACTGAAGCTTTCTTT.

The chain carries TRBV11-2 and TRBJ2-7, with 13 bases matching TRBD2. This CDR3 comprises 17 residues. The V and J ends lost 5 bases and 0 bases, in that order; junction bases with no gene match: 7. CDR1 and CDR2 from the germline V gene are SGHAT and FQNNGV. CDR3 in DNA: TGTGCCAGCAGCCCCACACTAGCGGGAGGGACCTCCTACGAGCAGTACTTC. It translates to CASSPTLAGGTSYEQYF. Full variable domain (rest looked up from reference TRBV11-2 and TRBJ2-7): EAGVAQSPRYKIIEKRQSVAFWCNPISGHATLYWYQQILGQGPKLLIQFQNNGVVDDSQLPKDRFSAERLKGVDSTLKIQPAKLEDSAVYLCASSPTLAGGTSYEQYFGPGTRLTVT.

The chain combines TRBV6-5 with TRBJ1-1, with TRBD1 as a possible D gene (5 bases). Germline lookup yields CDR1 MNHEY and CDR2 SVGAGI. The CDR3 has 13 amino acids. Trimming removed 5 bases from V and 3 bases from J, with 10 bases in between. The CDR3 bases are TGTGCCAGCAGTCTTGTGGGGGACACTGAAGCTTTCTTT. Translating gives CASSLVGDTEAFF.

Points on this clone: An end of the junction does not agree with germline; a read error may underlie this. This chain joins TRBV7-2 and TRBJ1-2, with TRBD1 identical over 7 bases. CDR1 and CDR2 from the germline V gene are SGHTA and FQGNSA. This CDR3 comprises 16 residues. DNA for the CDR3: TGTGCCAGCAGTTTAGGGGCAGACAGGGCCACCTATGGCTACACCTTC. It yields the protein CASSLGADRATYGYTF.

Only one count was recorded for this clone. The chain recombines TRBV3-1 (or the pseudogene TRBV3-2) with TRBJ2-1; 9 bases are shared with TRBD2. V trimming: 4 bases; J trimming: 9 bases; junction bases outside the gene matches: 10. Germline CDR1 LGHDT, CDR2 YNNKEL (reference sequence). CDR3 size: 15 residues. CDR3 bases: TGTGCCAGCAGCCCACTAGCGGGCCCTACAGGTGAGCAGTTCTTC. This sequence encodes CASSPLAGPTGEQFF.

This sequence joins TRBV28 and TRBJ2-7; 8 bases align to TRBD2. With V trimmed by 5 bases and J by 1 base, 7 bases remained unmatched. Germline CDR1 and CDR2: MDHEN and SYDVKM. The CDR3 consists of 15 residues. The CDR3: CASSELADGSYEQYF. The DNA of the CDR3 is TGTGCCAGCAGTGAACTAGCGGATGGATCCTACGAGCAGTACTTC.

This rearrangement joins TRBV18 to TRBJ2-3; D is ambiguous. Germline values: CDR1 KGHSH, CDR2 LQKENI. CDR3 length: 18 residues. Trimming shortened V by 3 bases and J by 0 bases, and 19 bases separated the two germline ends. CDR3 nucleotide sequence: TGTGCCAGCTCACCCCTTGAGCAACAGCGCTCCAGCACAGATACGCAGTATTTT. Its protein is CASSPLEQQRSSTDTQYF.

The rearrangement uses TRBV28 and TRBJ1-1; no clear D. The CDR3 length is 13 residues. Germline V gives CDR1 MDHEN, CDR2 SYDVKM. V gave up 1 base and J gave up 2 bases, with 5 bases separating them. The CDR3 nucleotides are TGTGCCAGCAGTTTATTGCAAAACACTGAAGCTTTCTTT. Its translation: CASSLLQNTEAFF.

This rearrangement joins TRBV21-1 to TRBJ1-1. TRBV21-1 is a pseudogene segment. The CDR3 length is 15 residues. The CDR3 region has the DNA TGTGCCAGCGTCCGGGTCCGGGGGCAGGGCACTGAAGCTTTCTTT. This codes for CASVRVRGQGTEAFF.

This chain joins TRBV10-1 and TRBJ2-3, with D maybe TRBD2 (6 bases). CDR3 length: 15 residues. In germline, CDR1 is WNHNN, CDR2 SYGVQD (reference sequence). V lost 3 bases to trimming and J lost 2 bases, with 12 bases between them. CDR3 residues: CASSDIGGDTDTQYF. CDR3 nucleotides: TGCGCCAGCAGTGATATTGGCGGGGACACAGATACGCAGTATTTT.

The chain joins TRBV28 to TRBJ1-6, with D possibly being TRBD1 (6 bases). Germline CDR1 reads MDHEN; CDR2 reads SYDVKM. CDR3 length equals 16 residues. V was clipped by 4 bases and J by 8 bases, with 18 bases between them. The DNA for the CDR3 is TGTGCCAGCAGTTCCGGGGGGCGAATAGTGGATTCACCCCTCCACTTT. Translated, it gives CASSSGGRIVDSPLHF.

This clone has just one count. The J gene is TRBJ1-2, the V gene TRBV30, with a tentative D call TRBD1 (6 bases). This CDR3 is 15 amino acids long. Trimming removed 5 bases at V and 7 bases at J, with 23 bases between. Germline CDR1 GTSNPN, CDR2 SVGIG (reference sequence). The DNA for the CDR3 is TGTGCCTGGCATCCGTTTCGGGGGCGTATGGCTGGCTACACCTTC. Its protein product is CAWHPFRGRMAGYTF.

The chain recombines TRBV4-1 with TRBJ2-2; tentative D call: TRBD2 (6 bases). Trimming took off 1 base at V and 7 bases at J, with 10 bases between the two ends. Per the germline V gene, CDR1 is MGHRA and CDR2 is YSYEKL. The CDR3 is 14 amino acids. For the CDR3, the DNA is TGCGCCAGCAGCCAAGTCCAGGAGGGCGGGGAGCTGTTTTTT. Translating it yields CASSQVQEGGELFF.

The chain recombines TRBV19 with TRBJ1-5, with D perhaps matching TRBD1 (5 bases). Trimming took 3 bases from V and 4 from J, leaving 10 bases between them. CDR1 is LNHDA and CDR2 is SQIVND in the germline V gene (reference sequence). The CDR3 contains 14 residues. The CDR3 bases are TGTGCCAGTAGTATTGAGGGGAGTAATCAGCCCCAGCATTTT. Translating gives CASSIEGSNQPQHF.

CDR3 nucleotides: TGCAGCGTTGAAGATCAGGACATGGGGTACGAGCAGTACTTC. This translates into CSVEDQDMGYEQYF. The rearrangement uses TRBV29-1 and TRBJ2-7; D is perhaps TRBD1 (5 bases). Germline V lookup: CDR1 SQVTM, CDR2 ANQGSEA. This CDR3 is built from 14 residues. With 0 bases removed from V and 4 bases from J, the gap between germline ends came to 13 bases.

The chain combines TRBV3-1 (or the pseudogene TRBV3-2) with TRBJ1-2; D is uncertain. Germline loops: CDR1 LGHDT, CDR2 YNNKEL (reference sequence). This CDR3 has 14 residues. V was cut by 4 bases and J by 4 bases, with 13 bases left in between. CDR3 in DNA: TGTGCCAGCAGCCGAGAACAGCAGATCTATGGCTACACCTTC. It codes for CASSREQQIYGYTF.

The rearrangement uses TRBV5-1 and TRBJ2-7, with a possible D match to TRBD1 (6 bases). Germline V CDR1 and CDR2: SGHRS, YFSETQ. The CDR3 has 14 residues. V lost 4 bases, J lost 7 bases, and 18 bases lay in between. DNA of the CDR3: TGCGCCAGCAGCCAGGACAGCTCTTTGGGAGAGCAGTACTTC. Encoded protein: CASSQDSSLGEQYF.